This is a list of T cell receptor beta chains from one sample in a study of T cells expressing NK-cell markers. TCRdb re-called the 5' RACE reads, yielding one record per CDR3 amino acid sequence without DNA. This repertoire includes roughly 350,000 distinct CDR3 sequences. Sequenced: blood T cells: a sorted CD56 or NKG2C T cell subset, CD4+ or CD8+ T cells, or bulk PBMC T cells (not recorded which). These receptors all stem from a man aged 18 to 69 in good health. Both conserved end residues are part of each CDR3. Each record gives: J gene, V gene, CDR3 protein.

TRBJ1-4,TRBV5-6,CASSSYDRLSEKLFF
TRBJ1-5,TRBV18,CASSPTGGSSNQPQHF
TRBJ2-3,TRBV20-1,CSARDSRGGGDTQYF
TRBJ1-6,TRBV29-1,CSAGPRGLPLNSPLHF
TRBJ2-7,TRBV10-1,CASSEPGGGYEQYF
TRBJ2-3,TRBV20-1,CSARRLAGGVYSDTQYF
TRBJ1-2,TRBV29-1,CSVEDWGQGGYGYTF
TRBJ2-1,TRBV11-2,CASSSFAISGENEQFF
TRBJ2-7,TRBV9,CASSMDRDAYEQYF
TRBJ1-4,TRBV12-3/TRBV12-4,CASSFGTHDDEKLFF
TRBJ1-1,TRBV7-2,CASSLVGGPSGTEAFF
TRBJ1-3,TRBV6-4,CASSDSRGPSSGNTIYF
TRBJ1-4,TRBV6-6,CASSYLQGRELFF
TRBJ1-2,TRBV4-1,CASSQGWDRSYGYTF
TRBJ2-7,TRBV6-5,CASSYISGARHEQYF
TRBJ1-2,TRBV15,CATSRAGQGNYGYTF
TRBJ1-1,TRBV24-1,CATTHQGTTEAFF
TRBJ1-3,TRBV7-9,CASSRPTVENTIYF
TRBJ2-7,TRBV5-1,CASSLAPGQPTYEQYF
TRBJ2-5,TRBV9,CASSVGHMTGETQYF
TRBJ2-2,TRBV12-3/TRBV12-4,CASSPTPDADTGELFF
TRBJ1-2,TRBV20-1,CSAVRGAAANYGYTF
TRBJ2-1,TRBV7-2,CASSPGLAGGPQHEQFF
TRBJ2-5,TRBV19,CASSMLGTGEETQYF
TRBJ2-2,TRBV5-1,CASSLGRGSGELFF
TRBJ2-7,TRBV12-3/TRBV12-4,CASSLMSPTGGEQYF
TRBJ2-7,TRBV30,CAWSPSSRRQYF
TRBJ1-2,TRBV7-2,CASSQQANYGYTF
TRBJ1-4,TRBV7-2,CASSFLGADEKLFF
TRBJ2-6,TRBV9,CASSVGQGGANVLTF
TRBJ2-5,TRBV7-9,CASSYLRETQYF
TRBJ1-2,TRBV14,CASSWTGEGYTF
TRBJ2-5,TRBV5-1,CASRLDSGAETQYF
TRBJ2-5,TRBV2,CASNGEVGETQYF
TRBJ2-5,TRBV7-8,CASSLAPRRTSLNLQETQYF
TRBJ2-7,TRBV20-1,CSASTSVGYEQYF